The rows below give T cell receptor beta chains drawn from one sample of a study of radiation and T cells in renal cell carcinoma. Using immunoSEQ multiplex PCR, the repertoire was profiled, and TCRdb retains in-frame clones only, with some absent. The repertoire includes over 60,000 clones, 65% to 90% of them detected once, and 20% to 25% sits in the top ten. This specimen consisted of blood, obtained from a patient whose treatment included radiotherapy and nephrectomy. The receptor set was obtained from a woman aged 45-59 years with renal cell carcinoma. The CDR3 runs from the conserved cysteine through the conserved F or W. Fields, in order: V gene, D gene, clone size, J gene, CDR3 DNA, CDR3 protein. A D gene is named only where the DNA matches it firmly. Clone size, where shown, is once, few, many, or a class for clones that have expanded.

TRBV7-2,-,few,TRBJ1-4,TGTGCCAGCACCCTTAGTGGGGAGACTAATGAAAAACTGTTTTTT,CASTLSGETNEKLFF
TRBV27,-,-,TRBJ2-7,TGTGCCAGCGCCCCCCCGAGTGAGCGGAACTACGAGCAGTACTTC,CASAPPSERNYEQYF
TRBV4-2,TRBD1,-,TRBJ1-3,TGTGCCAGCAGCCAAGATCCCGGACAGGGGGCTCGTGGAAACACCATATATTTT,CASSQDPGQGARGNTIYF
TRBV9,-,-,TRBJ2-2,TGTGCCAGCAGCGTAGTTGGGGTGGCCACCGGGGAGCTGTTTTTT,CASSVVGVATGELFF
TRBV7-8,-,-,TRBJ2-7,TGTGCCAGCAGCCCTGACAGGCAATCCGACGAGCAGTACTTC,CASSPDRQSDEQYF
TRBV29-1,-,-,TRBJ2-7,TGCAGCGTTGATGGTGGTGTATTTCTGGACGCGCAGTACTTC,CSVDGGVFLDAQYF
TRBV9,-,-,TRBJ2-3,TGTGCCAGCAGCGTAGGAACTACCGCAGATACGCAGTATTTT,CASSVGTTADTQYF
TRBV15,-,-,TRBJ2-3,TGTGCCACCAGCAGATCCCTAACAACAGATACGCAGTATTTT,CATSRSLTTDTQYF
TRBV7-9,-,few,TRBJ1-1,TGTGCCAGCAGCTTACGGGGGGAGAACACTGAAGCTTTCTTT,CASSLRGENTEAFF
TRBV6-6,-,few,TRBJ1-5,TGTGCCAGTCGAAAGGGGAACCCCAATCAGCCCCAGCATTTT,CASRKGNPNQPQHF
TRBV10-3,TRBD2,few,TRBJ2-1,TGTGCCATCAGTGGTCGAGTAGCGGGAGTACGTGAGCAGTTCTTC,CAISGRVAGVREQFF
TRBV28,-,once,TRBJ1-4,TGTGCCAGCAGTTGGGCCAGCCACAATGAAAAACTGTTTTTT,CASSWASHNEKLFF
TRBV14,TRBD2,-,TRBJ2-6,TGTGCCAGCAGCCAACTAGCGGGCGGCTCTGGGGCCAACGTCCTGACTTTC,CASSQLAGGSGANVLTF
TRBV2,-,-,TRBJ1-6,TGTGCCAGCAGTGATAGGACTAGTAATTCACCCCTCCACTTT,CASSDRTSNSPLHF
TRBV7-2,-,-,TRBJ2-5,TGTGCCAGCAGCTTAGCGGGTTATACCGAACAAGAGACCCAGTACTTC,CASSLAGYTEQETQYF
TRBV6-1,TRBD1,-,TRBJ1-1,TGTGCCAGCAGTTTACAGGGGGTGGTGAACACTGAAGCTTTCTTT,CASSLQGVVNTEAFF
TRBV7-2,TRBD2,-,TRBJ2-3,TGTGCCAGCAGCTCGAAAATTACTAGCGGGAGGTTATTAGATACGCAGTATTTT,CASSSKITSGRLLDTQYF
TRBV5-5,-,-,TRBJ1-4,TGTGCCAGCGCCCAGGACACTGTAATTGAAAAACTGTTTTTT,CASAQDTVIEKLFF
TRBV2,TRBD1,-,TRBJ2-2,TGTGCCAGCAGTCTTGACAGGGGCCCCGGGGAGCTGTTTTTT,CASSLDRGPGELFF
TRBV6-5,-,-,TRBJ2-1,TGTGCCAGCAGTCCCTCCCTGAGGGGCTACAATGAGCAGTTCTTC,CASSPSLRGYNEQFF
TRBV6-4,TRBD2,-,TRBJ2-1,TGTGCCAGCAGGGCTAGCGGGGGGGTTAATGAGCAGTTCTTC,CASRASGGVNEQFF
TRBV2,-,-,TRBJ1-3,TGTGCCAGCAGTGTTTTGAGCTCTGGAAACACCATATATTTT,CASSVLSSGNTIYF